This T cell receptor (beta chain) was profiled in a study of shared clonotypes between healthy human individuals. Repertoires were generated with immunoSEQ multiplex PCR, while TCRdb's copy carries only in-frame clones and drops some. The sample contains a few million clones, around nine tenths of which appear only once. The germline V gene encodes CDR1 SNHLY and CDR2 FYNNEI. V dropped 2 bases and J dropped 0 bases, with 9 bases sitting between them. The CDR3 contains 15 residues. The genes are TRBV2 and TRBJ2-3, with a tentative D call TRBD2 (6 bases). The sample taken for sequencing was naive CD4+ T cells sorted from blood. Subset given: CD45RA+ positively selected. The receptor was derived from a man between 18 and 29 years old in good health. As DNA, the CDR3 is TGTGCCAGCAGTGAAAAGGGGACTAGCACAGATACGCAGTATTTT. Translated, it gives CASSEKGTSTDTQYF.